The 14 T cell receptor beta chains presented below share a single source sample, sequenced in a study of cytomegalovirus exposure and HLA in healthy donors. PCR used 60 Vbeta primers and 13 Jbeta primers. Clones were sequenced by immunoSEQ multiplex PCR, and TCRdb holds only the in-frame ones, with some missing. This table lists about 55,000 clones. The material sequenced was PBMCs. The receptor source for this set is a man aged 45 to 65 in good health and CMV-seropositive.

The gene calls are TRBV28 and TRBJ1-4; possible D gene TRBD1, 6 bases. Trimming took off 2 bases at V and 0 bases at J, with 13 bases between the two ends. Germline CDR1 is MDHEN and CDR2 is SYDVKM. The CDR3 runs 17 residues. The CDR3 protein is CASSLRGAGTTNEKLFF. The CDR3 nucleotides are TGTGCCAGCAGTTTACGGGGGGCTGGGACAACTAATGAAAAACTGTTTTTT.

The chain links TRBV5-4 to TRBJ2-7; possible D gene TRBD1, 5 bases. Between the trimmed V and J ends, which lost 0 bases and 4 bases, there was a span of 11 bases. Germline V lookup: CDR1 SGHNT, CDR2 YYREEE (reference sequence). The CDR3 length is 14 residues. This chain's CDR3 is CASSLGGQGYEQYF. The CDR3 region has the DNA TGTGCCAGCAGCTTGGGAGGCCAGGGTTACGAGCAGTACTTC. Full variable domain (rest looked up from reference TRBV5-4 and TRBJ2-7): ETGVTQSPTHLIKTRGQQVTLRCSSQSGHNTVSWYQQALGQGPQFIFQYYREEENGRGNFPPRFSGLQFPNYSSELNVNALELDDSALYLCASSLGGQGYEQYFGPGTRLTVT.

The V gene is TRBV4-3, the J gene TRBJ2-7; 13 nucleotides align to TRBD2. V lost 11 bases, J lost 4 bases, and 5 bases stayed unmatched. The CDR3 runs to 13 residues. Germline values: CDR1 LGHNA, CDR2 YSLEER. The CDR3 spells CADRLAGGYEQYF. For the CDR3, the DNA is TGCGCCGACAGACTAGCGGGAGGTTACGAGCAGTACTTC.

CDR3 nucleotides: TGCGCCAGCAGCCAAGGCGGGGGACTCACCGGGGAGCTGTTTTTT. It is translated as CASSQGGGLTGELFF. The chain joins TRBV4-3 to TRBJ2-2; the match to TRBD2 covers 7 bases. There are 15 residues in the CDR3. The junction had 3 bases not matched to a gene; V was cut back by 1 base and J by 4 bases. In germline, CDR1 is LGHNA, CDR2 YSLEER.

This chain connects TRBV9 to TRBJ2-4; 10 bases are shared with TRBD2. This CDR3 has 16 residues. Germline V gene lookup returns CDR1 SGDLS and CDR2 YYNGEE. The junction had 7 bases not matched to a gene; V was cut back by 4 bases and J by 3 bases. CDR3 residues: CASSSSGSAGKNIQYF. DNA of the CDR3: TGTGCCAGCAGCTCTAGCGGGAGCGCTGGCAAAAACATTCAGTACTTC.

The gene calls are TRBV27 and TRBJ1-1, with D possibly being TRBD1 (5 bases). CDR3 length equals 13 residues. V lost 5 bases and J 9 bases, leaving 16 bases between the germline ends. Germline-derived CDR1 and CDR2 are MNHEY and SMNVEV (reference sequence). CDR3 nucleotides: TGTGCCAGCAGTCAGAGACAGAATATACAAGCTTTCTTT. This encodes CASSQRQNIQAFF.

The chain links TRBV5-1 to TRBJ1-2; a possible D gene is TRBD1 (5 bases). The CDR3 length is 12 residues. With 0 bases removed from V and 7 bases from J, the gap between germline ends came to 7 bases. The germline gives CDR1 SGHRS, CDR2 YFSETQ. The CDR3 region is CASSLGRAGYTF. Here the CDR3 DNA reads TGCGCCAGCAGCTTGGGCAGGGCTGGCTACACCTTC. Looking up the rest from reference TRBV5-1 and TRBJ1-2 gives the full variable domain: KAGVTQTPRYLIKTRGQQVTLSCSPISGHRSVSWYQQTPGQGLQFLFEYFSETQRNKGNFPGRFSGRQFSNSRSEMNVSTLELGDSALYLCASSLGRAGYTFGSGTRLTVV.

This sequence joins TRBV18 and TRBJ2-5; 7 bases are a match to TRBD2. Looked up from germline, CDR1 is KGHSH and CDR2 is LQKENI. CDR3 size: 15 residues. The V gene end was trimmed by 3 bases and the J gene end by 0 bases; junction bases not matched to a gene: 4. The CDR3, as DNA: TGTGCCAGCTCACCCCGGCTAGCGGACCAAGAGACCCAGTACTTC. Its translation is CASSPRLADQETQYF.

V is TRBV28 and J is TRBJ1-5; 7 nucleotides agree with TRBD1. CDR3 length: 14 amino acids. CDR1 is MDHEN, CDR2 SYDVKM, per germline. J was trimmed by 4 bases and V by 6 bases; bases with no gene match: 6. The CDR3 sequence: CASRSGQPNQPQHF. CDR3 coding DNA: TGTGCCAGCAGGTCGGGACAGCCTAATCAGCCCCAGCATTTT.

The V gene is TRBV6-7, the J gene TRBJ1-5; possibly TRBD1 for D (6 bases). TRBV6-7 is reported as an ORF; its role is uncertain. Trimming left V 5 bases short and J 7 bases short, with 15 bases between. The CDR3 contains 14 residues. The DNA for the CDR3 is TGTGCCAGCAGTCCAACAGGGTTGAGACAGCCCCAGCATTTT. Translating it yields CASSPTGLRQPQHF.

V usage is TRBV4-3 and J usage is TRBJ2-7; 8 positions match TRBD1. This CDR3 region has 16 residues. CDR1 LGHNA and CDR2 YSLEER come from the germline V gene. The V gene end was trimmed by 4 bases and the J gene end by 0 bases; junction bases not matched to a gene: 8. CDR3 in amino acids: CASSPEMGQASYEQYF. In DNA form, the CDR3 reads TGCGCCAGCAGCCCTGAAATGGGACAGGCCTCCTACGAGCAGTACTTC.

CDR3 coding DNA: TGTGCCAGCAGCCCACAGTTGAACACTGAAGCTTTCTTT. This translates into CASSPQLNTEAFF. This chain joins TRBV9 and TRBJ1-1, with no clear D. V lost 4 bases, J lost 0 bases, and 7 bases lay in between. CDR1 and CDR2 from the germline V gene are SGDLS and YYNGEE. The CDR3 length is 13 residues.

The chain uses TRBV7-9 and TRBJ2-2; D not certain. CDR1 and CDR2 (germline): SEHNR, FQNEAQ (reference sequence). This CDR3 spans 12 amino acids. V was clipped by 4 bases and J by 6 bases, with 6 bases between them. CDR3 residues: CASSSYSGELFF. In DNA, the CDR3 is TGTGCCAGCAGCTCCTATTCCGGGGAGCTGTTTTTT.

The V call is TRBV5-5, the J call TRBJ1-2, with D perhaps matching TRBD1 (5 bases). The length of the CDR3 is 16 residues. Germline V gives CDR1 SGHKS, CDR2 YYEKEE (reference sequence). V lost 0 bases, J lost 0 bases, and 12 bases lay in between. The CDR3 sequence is CASSLEGARPNYGYTF. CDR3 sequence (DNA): TGTGCCAGCAGCTTGGAAGGGGCCAGACCTAACTATGGCTACACCTTC.